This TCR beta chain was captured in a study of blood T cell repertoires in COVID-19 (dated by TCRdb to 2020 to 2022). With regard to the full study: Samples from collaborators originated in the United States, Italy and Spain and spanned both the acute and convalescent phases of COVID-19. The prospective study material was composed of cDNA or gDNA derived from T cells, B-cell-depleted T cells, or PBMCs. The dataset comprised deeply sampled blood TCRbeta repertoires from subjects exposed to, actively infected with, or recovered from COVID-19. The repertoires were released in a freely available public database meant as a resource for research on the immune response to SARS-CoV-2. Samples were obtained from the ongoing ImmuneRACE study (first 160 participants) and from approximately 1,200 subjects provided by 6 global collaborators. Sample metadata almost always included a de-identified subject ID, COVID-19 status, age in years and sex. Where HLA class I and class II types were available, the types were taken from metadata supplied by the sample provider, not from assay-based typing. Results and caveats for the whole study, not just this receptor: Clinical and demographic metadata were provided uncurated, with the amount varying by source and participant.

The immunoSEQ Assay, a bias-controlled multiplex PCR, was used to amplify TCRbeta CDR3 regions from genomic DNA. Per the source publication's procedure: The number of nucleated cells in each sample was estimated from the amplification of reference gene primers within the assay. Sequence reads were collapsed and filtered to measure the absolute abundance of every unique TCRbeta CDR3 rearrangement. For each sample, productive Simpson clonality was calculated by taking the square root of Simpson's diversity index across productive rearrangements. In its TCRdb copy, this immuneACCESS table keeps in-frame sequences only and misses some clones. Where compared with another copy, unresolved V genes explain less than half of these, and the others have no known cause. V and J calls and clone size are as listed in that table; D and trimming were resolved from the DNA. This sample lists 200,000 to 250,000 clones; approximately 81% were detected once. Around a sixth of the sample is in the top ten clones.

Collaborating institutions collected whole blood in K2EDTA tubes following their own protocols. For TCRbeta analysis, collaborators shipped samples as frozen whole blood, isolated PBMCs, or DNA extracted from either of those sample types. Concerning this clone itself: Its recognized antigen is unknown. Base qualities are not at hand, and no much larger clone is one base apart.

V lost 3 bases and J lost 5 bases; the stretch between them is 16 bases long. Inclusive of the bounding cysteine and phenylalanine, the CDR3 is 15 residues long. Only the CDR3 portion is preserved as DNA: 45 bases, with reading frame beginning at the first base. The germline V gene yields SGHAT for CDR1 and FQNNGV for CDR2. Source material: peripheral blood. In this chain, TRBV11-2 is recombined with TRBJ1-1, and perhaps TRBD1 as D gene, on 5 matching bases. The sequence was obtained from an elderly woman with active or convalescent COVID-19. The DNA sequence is TGTGCCAGCAGCTTGCCGGGCAGGGTGCAGACTGAAGCTTTCTTT. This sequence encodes CASSLPGRVQTEAFF.